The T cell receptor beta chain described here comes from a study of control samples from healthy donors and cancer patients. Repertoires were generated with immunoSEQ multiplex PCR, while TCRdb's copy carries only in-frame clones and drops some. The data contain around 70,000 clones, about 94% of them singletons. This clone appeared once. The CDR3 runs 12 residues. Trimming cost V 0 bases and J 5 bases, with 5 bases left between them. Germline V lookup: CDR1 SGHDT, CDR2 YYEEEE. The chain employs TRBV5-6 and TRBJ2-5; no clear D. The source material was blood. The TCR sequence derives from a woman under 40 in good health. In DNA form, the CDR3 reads TGTGCCAGCAGCTTGGTCGGGGAGACCCAGTACTTC. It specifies CASSLVGETQYF.